This T cell receptor (beta chain) was recorded in a study of blood T cells in healthy people across ages. The CDR3 contains 14 residues. Germline V gene sequence: CDR1 SGHVS, CDR2 FQNEAQ. Trimming shortened V by 4 bases and J by 4 bases, and 14 bases separated the two germline ends. The study recruited healthy Caucasian donors from Russia who were aged roughly 6 to 95. It was with a sample-barcoded 5' primer and a J-beta primer mix that a second PCR of roughly 6 to 11 cycles was run. One entry per CDR3 protein results from TCRdb running MiXCR on the 5' RACE reads. The data contain about a million distinct CDR3 sequences, around 54% of them singletons.

Source material: blood. The TCR originated in an older woman in good health. The chain joins TRBV7-8 to TRBJ2-7, with D maybe TRBD2 (6 bases). The CDR3 DNA sequence: TGTGCCAGCAGCTCAAGGGGTGCGGGATACGAGCAGTACTTC. Its translation: CASSSRGAGYEQYF.